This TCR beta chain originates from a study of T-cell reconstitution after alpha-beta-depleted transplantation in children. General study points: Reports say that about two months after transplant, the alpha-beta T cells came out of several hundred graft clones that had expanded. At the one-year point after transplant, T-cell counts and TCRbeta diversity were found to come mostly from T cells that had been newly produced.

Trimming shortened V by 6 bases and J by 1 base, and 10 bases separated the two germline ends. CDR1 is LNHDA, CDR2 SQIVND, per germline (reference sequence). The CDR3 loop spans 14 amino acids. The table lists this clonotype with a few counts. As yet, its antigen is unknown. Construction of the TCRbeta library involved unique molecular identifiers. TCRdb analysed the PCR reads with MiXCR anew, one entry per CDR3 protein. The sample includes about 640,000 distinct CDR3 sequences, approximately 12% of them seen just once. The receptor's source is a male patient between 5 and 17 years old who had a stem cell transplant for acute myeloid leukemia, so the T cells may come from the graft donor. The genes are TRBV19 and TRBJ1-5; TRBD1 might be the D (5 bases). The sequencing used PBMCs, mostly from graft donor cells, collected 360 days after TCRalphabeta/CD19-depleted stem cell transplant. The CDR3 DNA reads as TGTGCCAGTAGAGCCCGGGACAGCAATCAGCCCCAGCATTTT. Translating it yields CASRARDSNQPQHF.